This T cell receptor (beta chain) was recovered during a study of human T cells and chemical hapten exposure. TCRdb itself ran the RACE reads through MiXCR, one entry per CDR3 protein. The repertoire holds 55,000 to 80,000 distinct CDR3 sequences, with 8% to 13% as singletons. Looked up from germline, CDR1 is SGDLS and CDR2 is YYNGEE. This CDR3 region has 13 residues. V gave up 2 bases and J gave up 8 bases; unmatched junction bases: 3. Indicated time point: patch test 3, about 24 weeks after DPC sensitization. Treatment given: therapeutic diphenylcyclopropenone sensitization with weekly scalp DPC. The TCR sequence derives from a young woman with alopecia areata. Some clones in this sample may be carry-over from other donors' samples. The source was whole blood, collected in connection with sensitization to the hapten diphenylcyclopropenone (DPC). The chain combines TRBV9 with TRBJ1-3, with 8 bases fitting TRBD1. Here the CDR3 DNA reads TGTGCCAGCAGCGTCGGACAGGGAGACACCATATATTTT. This gives the protein CASSVGQGDTIYF.